These 14 T cell receptor beta chains came from one sample sequenced in a study. TCRdb independently ran MiXCR on the 5' RACE reads; one entry per CDR3 protein. The data show about 8,600 distinct CDR3 sequences, approximately 15% seen once. Sequenced sample: memory CD4+ T cells sorted from blood. Regarding subset: memory CD4+ T cells, CD4+CD45RO+CD25-. Source of these receptors: a female donor with breast cancer.

By frequency in the sample, this clonotype is medium-sized (0.01 to 0.1%). J is TRBJ2-7 and V is TRBV20-1; 8 nucleotides agree with TRBD1. CDR3 length: 16 amino acids. Germline lookup yields CDR1 DFQATT and CDR2 SNEGSKA (reference sequence). V lost 1 base, J lost 0 bases, and 8 bases stayed unmatched. This CDR3 reads CSARVMDRALSYEQYF. The DNA of the CDR3 is TGCAGTGCTAGAGTCATGGACAGGGCTCTCTCCTACGAGCAGTACTTC.

This clonotype is medium-sized. CDR3 DNA sequence: TGTGCCAGCATTCGTCGGGAGACCGTCCAAGAGACCCAGTACTTC. Its translation: CASIRRETVQETQYF. This chain uses TRBV6-1 with TRBJ2-5; D is possibly TRBD2 (6 bases). The CDR3 spans 15 residues. The germline V gene has CDR1 MNHNS and CDR2 SASEGT. The V gene lost 7 bases and the J gene lost 1 base, with 16 bases spanning the gap.

This clonotype showed up many times. The J gene is TRBJ2-4, the V gene TRBV10-3, with D perhaps matching TRBD1 (5 bases). Trimming took off 0 bases at V and 7 bases at J, with 10 bases between the two ends. This CDR3 contains 14 residues. Per germline, CDR1 ENHRY and CDR2 SYGVKD. The CDR3, as DNA: TGTGCCATCAGTGAGTCCGCAGGGCGGAACATTCAGTACTTC. Translated, it gives CAISESAGRNIQYF.

This clonotype came up a few times. A junction boundary mismatches the germline segment, possibly from a read error. The chain links TRBV3-1 to TRBJ2-5; TRBD1 or TRBD2 may be the D gene (5 bases each). Germline V lookup: CDR1 LGHDT, CDR2 YNNKEL (reference sequence). The CDR3 loop spans 14 amino acids. Here the CDR3 reads CASSQFLGAEAQYF. CDR3 in DNA: TGTGCCAGCAGCCAATTTCTCGGGGCAGAGGCCCAGTACTTC.

A note on this clonotype: The junction departs from germline at one end; a sequencing error may be responsible. The chain combines TRBV20-1 with TRBJ2-3; possible D gene TRBD2, 6 bases. The CDR3 is 14 amino acids. In germline, CDR1 is DFQATT, CDR2 SNEGSKA (reference sequence). The CDR3 loop is CSASGSTSTDAQYF. DNA for the CDR3: TGCAGCGCTTCGGGGTCCACTAGCACAGATGCGCAGTATTTT.

In its sample, this clonotype ranks as medium-sized (0.01 to 0.1%). The chain carries TRBV7-2 and TRBJ1-2; tentatively, D is TRBD1 (6 bases). The CDR3 length is 14 residues. From germline, CDR1 is SGHTA and CDR2 FQGNSA. V lost 5 bases, J lost 4 bases, and 14 bases lay in between. The CDR3: CASSAPGAFYGYTF. CDR3 DNA: TGTGCCAGCAGCGCCCCAGGGGCCTTCTATGGCTACACCTTC. Full variable domain (remainder filled in from reference TRBV7-2 and TRBJ1-2): GAGVSQSPSNKVTEKGKDVELRCDPISGHTALYWYRQSLGQGLEFLIYFQGNSAPDKSGLPSDRFSAERTGGSVSTLTIQRTQQEDSAVYLCASSAPGAFYGYTFGSGTRLTVV.

This clonotype has more than one count but fewer than ten. A much larger clone sits a single nucleotide away, making a read error possible. The chain has TRBV6-1 and TRBJ2-1; D uncertain. The CDR3 is 14 residues long. Germline-derived CDR1 and CDR2 are MNHNS and SASEGT. CDR3 coding DNA: TGTGCCGGCAGTGAAATGAAGAACTACAATGAGCAGTTCTTC. Translating gives CAGSEMKNYNEQFF.

In the case of this clonotype: Because the CDR3 is missing its conserved closing phenylalanine or tryptophan, this is likely a read error. Because the CDR3's place on the DNA is in doubt, the DNA is left out and the CDR3 is given as listed by TCRdb. The CDR3 loop is CASSPYNTGELLY. V is TRBV7-3 and J is TRBJ2-2. Counting both end residues, the CDR3 totals 13 amino acids. CDR1 and CDR2 from the germline V gene are SGHTA and FQGTGA.

This clonotype is medium-sized. The rearrangement uses TRBV7-8 and TRBJ2-2, with a possible D match to TRBD2 (6 bases). The CDR3 sequence is 15 residues long. The V and J ends lost 0 bases and 3 bases respectively, with 8 bases between them. Germline loops: CDR1 SGHVS, CDR2 FQNEAQ. The CDR3 bases are TGTGCCAGCAGCTTAGCGGCGGGATACACCGGGGAGCTGTTTTTT. This sequence encodes CASSLAAGYTGELFF. The variable domain in full, with the rest retrieved from reference TRBV7-8 and TRBJ2-2, is GAGVSQSPRYKVAKRGQDVALRCDPISGHVSLFWYQQALGQGPEFLTYFQNEAQLDKSGLPSDRFFAERPEGSVSTLKIQRTQQEDSAVYLCASSLAAGYTGELFFGEGSRLTVL.

This clonotype is medium-sized (0.01 to 0.1%) in the sample. V is TRBV6-5 and J is TRBJ1-2; D call uncertain. Germline V gene sequence: CDR1 MNHEY, CDR2 SVGAGI. V lost 5 bases and J lost 0, with 13 bases in between. The CDR3 runs 15 residues. The chain's CDR3 is CASSPHLDTNYGYTF. The CDR3 nucleotides are TGTGCCAGCAGTCCTCACCTCGACACTAACTATGGCTACACCTTC.

The chain joins TRBV5-5 to TRBJ1-2, with a tentative D call TRBD1 (5 bases). The length of the CDR3 is 16 residues. The V end lost 4 bases, the J end lost 6 bases, and 22 bases lay between the germline ends. Looked up from germline, CDR1 is SGHKS and CDR2 is YYEKEE (reference sequence). The CDR3 protein is CASSLQQGLISDGYTF. The DNA for the CDR3 is TGTGCCAGCAGCCTCCAGCAGGGACTCATCTCGGATGGCTACACCTTC.

Sample share makes this clonotype medium-sized. The chain uses TRBV7-2 and TRBJ1-2; D is ambiguous. The CDR3 length is 13 residues. Trimming removed 5 bases at V and 8 bases at J, with 15 bases between. Germline values: CDR1 SGHTA, CDR2 FQGNSA. Written as DNA, the CDR3 is TGTGCCAGCAGCCCGAGGGAGGCAGACGGCTACACCTTC. Translation: CASSPREADGYTF.

The chain employs TRBV7-9 and TRBJ2-3; no reliable D call. CDR3 size: 15 residues. V was cut by 1 base and J by 1 base, with 9 bases left in between. Germline V gene data show CDR1 as SEHNR and CDR2 as FQNEAQ (reference sequence). The CDR3 DNA is TGTGCCAGCAGCTTAGGATATGGCGGCACAGATACGCAGTATTTT. Protein sequence: CASSLGYGGTDTQYF. The full variable domain, completed using reference TRBV7-9 and TRBJ2-3, is DTGVSQNPRHKITKRGQNVTFRCDPISEHNRLYWYRQTLGQGPEFLTYFQNEAQLEKSRLLSDRFSAERPKGSFSTLEIQRTEQGDSAMYLCASSLGYGGTDTQYFGPGTRLTVL.

For this clonotype: Since a much larger clone is just one base distant, this may be a read error. The CDR3 protein is CASSLTDTRYF. The CDR3 DNA follows: TGTGCCAGCAGCTTAACAGATACGCGGTATTTT. V usage is TRBV7-2 and J usage is TRBJ2-3; D is undetermined. Per the germline V gene, CDR1 is SGHTA and CDR2 is FQGNSA. CDR3 length: 11 residues.